The sequence of this T cell receptor (beta chain) was determined in a study of T cell clonotyping in hematopoietic cell transplantation. Overall study: Recipient samples before transplant were obtained post-cytoreduction. Findings and limits, study-wide: Higher Inverse Simpson Index values in graft donor and pretransplant recipient predicted broader posttransplant TCR diversity. No sorting was done, leaving CD4 and CD8 contributions mixed.

Indicated time point: recipient sample about 28 days before transplant, after cytoreduction. Recipient blood drawn about 28 days pretransplant and days 30, 100, 180 after. Details on this clone: Its cognate antigen is unknown.

Only in-frame clones appear in the TCRdb table, and some are missing; sequencing was by immunoSEQ multiplex PCR. Altogether 35,000 to 50,000 clones are present, 85% being singletons, with the ten largest covering roughly 2.8%. V lost 2 bases, J lost 2 bases, and 8 bases lay in between. This CDR3 region has 13 residues. CDR1 and CDR2 from the germline V gene are GTSNPN and SVGIG (reference sequence). The chain has TRBV30 and TRBJ2-3; TRBD2 might be the D (6 bases). The sequence was obtained from a man in his sixties with acute myeloid leukemia. Some clones in this sample may be carry-over from other donors' samples. Material: peripheral blood mononuclear cells, obtained before stem cell transplant. CDR3 in DNA: TGTGCCTGGAGTAGGGAGGCCACAGATACGCAGTATTTT. It is translated as CAWSREATDTQYF.